A selection of T cell receptor beta chains follows, all from one sample in a study of PD-L1 blockade in urothelial cancer. Using immunoSEQ multiplex PCR, the repertoire was profiled, and TCRdb retains in-frame clones only, with some absent. The repertoire holds about 1,700 clones, 30% to 35% seen once, with roughly 33% in the top ten. Material: tumor tissue, obtained before atezolizumab (anti-PD-L1) treatment. These receptors came from a man aged 60 to 69 with urothelial cancer. Each CDR3 is given without its conserved first and last residue. The order of the fields is V gene, clone size, CDR3 protein. Clone sizes are given selectively: once, few, many, or a class where the clone is expanded.

V: TRBV9
size: large
CDR3: ASSPSNTGELF

V: TRBV11-3
size: few
CDR3: ASSANVGNSPLH

V: TRBV6-8
size: -
CDR3: ASSRGGNTIY

V: TRBV10-2
size: few
CDR3: ASSGWWGRQMNTEAF

V: TRBV6-8
size: few
CDR3: ASSVAEPYEQY

V: TRBV4-1
size: -
CDR3: ASSQGQGANQPQH

V: TRBV28
size: -
CDR3: ATTGDVQGRNEKLF

V: TRBV12-5
size: -
CDR3: ASGLGDLPNSPLH

V: TRBV15
size: once
CDR3: ATSPGTQQETQY

V: TRBV9
size: few
CDR3: ASSLLGGRAGELF

V: TRBV30
size: -
CDR3: AWSVPASTGTQY

V: TRBV9
size: few
CDR3: ASSGTGYSYNEQF

V: TRBV6-8
size: -
CDR3: ASRLRTSSASNSPLH

V: TRBV1
size: few
CDR3: ASSQEASGGVYEQY

V: TRBV19
size: -
CDR3: ASSITDGSYEQY

V: TRBV9
size: large
CDR3: ASSAEGGATDTQY

V: TRBV6-8
size: medium-sized
CDR3: ASSSRHGSPLH

V: TRBV23-1
size: -
CDR3: ASSRTENEKLF

V: TRBV28
size: -
CDR3: ASSFGTQGRGADEQY

V: TRBV30
size: -
CDR3: AWSVRRGGEQY

V: TRBV9
size: -
CDR3: ASSVGSAPSYEQY

V: TRBV4-1
size: few
CDR3: ASSGGGRETQY

V: TRBV6-8
size: medium-sized
CDR3: ASGGTGYGYT

V: TRBV6-8
size: many
CDR3: ASSYRRGVNGGYT

V: TRBV11-3
size: -
CDR3: ASSLAGGLDGYT

V: TRBV10-1
size: -
CDR3: ASSETLGYGYT

V: TRBV11-3
size: -
CDR3: ASSKDRVVTEAF

V: TRBV6-8
size: few
CDR3: ASSRSEGTQY